This T cell receptor (beta chain) was observed in a study of T cells in Graves' hyperthyroidism and ophthalmopathy. This CDR3 comprises 14 residues. Trimming took 3 bases from V and 4 from J, leaving 11 bases between them. From germline, CDR1 is SGHVS and CDR2 FNYEAQ. Researchers took RNA transcripts and amplified the TCR beta CDR3 regions from them. The HTBI primer set served for first-round RT-PCR of the TCR CDR3. TCRdb used MiXCR to reprocess the multiplex PCR reads, holding one entry per CDR3 protein. Here the sample spans about 690,000 distinct CDR3 sequences, 15% to 20% being singletons. Notes on this clonotype: Given a much more abundant clone one base away, this may be a read error.

Patients showing uncontrolled infection, other autoimmune disease, pregnancy or lactation were ineligible. The receptor comes from a man aged 50 to 59 with Graves' hyperthyroidism. Sequencing used blood. The chain has TRBV7-6 and TRBJ2-3; D uncertain. The CDR3 DNA is TGTGCCAGCAGCTTGGGCATTGTCCCAGATACGCAGTATTTT. It specifies CASSLGIVPDTQYF. Combining the CDR3 with reference TRBV7-6 and TRBJ2-3 gives the whole variable domain GAGVSQSPRYKVTKRGQDVALRCDPISGHVSLYWYRQALGQGPEFLTYFNYEAQQDKSGLPNDRFSAERPEGSISTLTIQRTEQRDSAMYRCASSLGIVPDTQYFGPGTRLTVL.